This passage covers 12 T cell receptor beta chains from one sample sequenced in a study of T cells in Graves' hyperthyroidism and ophthalmopathy. TCR beta CDR3 region amplification was performed from RNA transcripts. TCR CDR3 underwent first-round RT-PCR with the HTBI primer set. TCRdb passed the multiplex PCR reads through MiXCR, listing each CDR3 protein once. Of approximately 430,000 distinct CDR3 sequences listed, over 12% are singletons. Sequenced sample: blood. All receptors come from a man between 18 and 35 years old with Graves' ophthalmopathy.

Ten or more counts support this clonotype. V is TRBV28 and J is TRBJ2-1, with no clear D. This CDR3 spans 12 amino acids. V lost 7 bases and J lost 4, with 8 bases in between. Germline CDR1 reads MDHEN; CDR2 reads SYDVKM. CDR3 DNA sequence: TGTGCCAGCACCATCCGGTACAATGAGCAGTTCTTC. It yields the protein CASTIRYNEQFF.

This clonotype has a count of ten or more. This sequence joins TRBV3-1 and TRBJ2-7; TRBD1 agrees at 7 bases. V was clipped by 4 bases and J by 0 bases; unmatched bases: 3. Germline CDR1 is LGHDT and CDR2 is YNNKEL (reference sequence). This CDR3 contains 14 residues. CDR3 protein: CASSPRDSSYEQYF. The DNA of the CDR3 is TGTGCCAGCAGCCCCCGGGACAGCTCCTACGAGCAGTACTTC.

This clonotype has ten or more counts. The rearrangement uses TRBV3-1 and TRBJ2-4; no clear D. V lost 3 bases, J lost 0 bases, and 12 bases lay in between. The CDR3 loop spans 16 amino acids. The germline CDR1 and CDR2 sequences are LGHDT and YNNKEL (reference sequence). Here the CDR3 reads CASSQVGGVAKNIQYF. CDR3 nucleotide sequence: TGTGCCAGCAGCCAGGTCGGTGGGGTAGCCAAAAACATTCAGTACTTC.

This clonotype showed up many times. J is TRBJ1-2 and V is TRBV30; no reliable D call. The CDR3 loop spans 14 amino acids. V was shortened by 0 bases and J by 5 bases, with 13 bases between the two germline ends. Per germline, CDR1 GTSNPN and CDR2 SVGIG (reference sequence). CDR3: CAWSVVRRGYGYTF. Written as DNA, the CDR3 is TGTGCCTGGAGTGTAGTCAGGCGTGGATATGGCTACACCTTC.

This clonotype occurred many times. The chain uses TRBV29-1 and TRBJ1-2; D might be TRBD1 (5 bases). V was cut by 7 bases and J by 2 bases, with 11 bases left in between. The V gene's germline CDR1 is SQVTM and CDR2 ANQGSEA. The CDR3 consists of 12 residues. The CDR3 nucleotides read TGCAGCGGGGGGACGTTAAACTATGGCTACACCTTC. This codes for CSGGTLNYGYTF.

Many counts were recorded for this clonotype. The rearrangement joins TRBV25-1 to TRBJ2-5; 8 nucleotides agree with TRBD2. V lost 6 bases and J lost 5; bases outside the gene matches: 17. Germline loops: CDR1 MGHDK, CDR2 SYGVNS. The CDR3 is made up of 17 amino acids. The CDR3 sequence is CASSEIRRGVMRETQYF. As DNA, the CDR3 is TGTGCCAGCAGCGAGATCCGGCGGGGGGTGATGCGGGAGACCCAGTACTTC.

Worth noting for this clonotype: This may arise from a read error, as a much more abundant clone is one base away. The chain employs TRBV6-1 and TRBJ2-7, with D perhaps TRBD2 (8 bases). The CDR3 covers 15 residues. The ends were cut back, 6 bases at V and 0 bases at J, with 15 bases in the middle. Germline V CDR1 and CDR2: MNHNS, SASEGT. CDR3 loop: CASRRGGTDSYEQYF. DNA for the CDR3: TGTGCCAGCAGGCGCGGGGGGACAGACTCCTACGAGCAGTACTTC.

This clonotype was detected only a few times. The V gene is TRBV30, the J gene TRBJ2-5; no clear D. Germline-derived CDR1 and CDR2 are GTSNPN and SVGIG (reference sequence). With 0 bases removed from V and 10 bases from J, the gap between germline ends came to 18 bases. The CDR3 has 14 residues. In DNA, the CDR3 is TGTGCCTGGAGTGTAAGTCTCGGGTCGATGGTCCAGTACTTC. This gives the protein CAWSVSLGSMVQYF. The full variable domain, completed using reference TRBV30 and TRBJ2-5, is SQTIHQWPATLVQPVGSPLSLECTVEGTSNPNLYWYRQAAGRGLQLLFYSVGIGQISSEVPQNLSASRPQDRQFILSSKKLLLSDSGFYLCAWSVSLGSMVQYFGPGTRLLVL.

This clonotype turned up a few times. Written as DNA, the CDR3 is TGCAGTGGGGACGCCGCGAACACCGGGGAGCTGTTTTTT. It encodes CSGDAANTGELFF. This rearrangement joins TRBV20-1 to TRBJ2-2; either TRBD1 or TRBD2 may fit D (5 bases each). The V end was cut by 7 bases, the J end by 0 bases, with 9 bases between. This CDR3 spans 13 amino acids. Germline lookup yields CDR1 DFQATT and CDR2 SNEGSKA (reference sequence).

This clonotype came up many times. The rearrangement links TRBV24-1 to TRBJ2-5, with TRBD1 identical over 7 bases. The germline CDR1 and CDR2 sequences are KGHDR and SFDVKD. CDR3 size: 14 residues. V dropped 3 bases and J dropped 4; count of bases not matched to a gene: 4. This CDR3 is CATSDQTGPETQYF. CDR3 coding DNA: TGTGCCACCAGTGATCAGACAGGGCCAGAGACCCAGTACTTC.

This clonotype was observed many times. The chain uses TRBV5-1 and TRBJ2-3; tentatively, D is TRBD2 (5 bases). The CDR3 totals 16 residues. V lost 4 bases to trimming and J lost 2 bases, with 17 bases between them. The germline V gene has CDR1 SGHRS and CDR2 YFSETQ. In DNA, the CDR3 is TGCGCCAGCAGCATCGGCTCCGGGGATCTCACAGATACGCAGTATTTT. This encodes CASSIGSGDLTDTQYF. Complete variable domain (other parts from reference TRBV5-1 and TRBJ2-3): KAGVTQTPRYLIKTRGQQVTLSCSPISGHRSVSWYQQTPGQGLQFLFEYFSETQRNKGNFPGRFSGRQFSNSRSEMNVSTLELGDSALYLCASSIGSGDLTDTQYFGPGTRLTVL.

This clonotype has at least ten counts. V usage is TRBV11-2 and J usage is TRBJ2-5; possibly TRBD1 or TRBD2 for D (6 bases each). V lost 1 base and J lost 2, with 14 bases in between. The CDR3 has 16 amino acids. Germline CDR1 reads SGHAT; CDR2 reads FQNNGV. This CDR3 reads CASSLGYGGGQETQYF. The DNA for the CDR3 is TGTGCCAGCAGCTTAGGCTACGGGGGCGGGCAAGAGACCCAGTACTTC.